This TCR beta chain comes out of a study of molecular identifiers for immune sequencing clone quantification. Whole-study results and caveats: Barcode collisions between identical TCR molecules could shrink estimates of highly expanded clone sizes.

Input for naive CD8 libraries was roughly 20,000 to 1,000,000 sorted cells; the RNA fraction used was 10%, 30% or 50%. This clonotype has at least ten counts. What it recognizes is unknown. Each CDR3 protein gets one entry after TCRdb re-called the PCR reads with MiXCR. This table holds about 640,000 distinct CDR3 sequences, just under 20% found once. The V end lost 2 bases, the J end lost 7 bases, and 15 bases lay between the germline ends. CDR1 and CDR2 (germline): MDHEN, SYDVKM. The CDR3 length is 14 residues. The material sequenced was naive CD8+ T cells from blood, with Jurkat cell RNA spiked in. The subset is: FACS-sorted CD8+CD4-CCR7+CD45RA+ naive T cells. The sequence derives from a human donor in good health. Some libraries in this study had Jurkat cell RNA spiked in. The chain uses TRBV28 and TRBJ2-7; D not certain. CDR3 bases: TGTGCCAGCAGTTTAAGTAGATACGGAGTAGAGCAGTACTTC. Protein product: CASSLSRYGVEQYF.